This entry lists 9 T cell receptor beta chains sequenced from one sample in a study of OX40 agonist ivuxolimab in advanced cancers. The data were produced by immunoSEQ multiplex PCR, yet TCRdb's version contains in-frame clones alone and is incomplete. The repertoire consists of 65,000 or so clones, with 92% occurring once and the leading ten covering under 15%. This sample comprised CD4+ or CD8+ T cells sorted from blood, obtained in a trial of the OX40 agonist ivuxolimab. All receptors derive from an adult with an advanced solid tumor such as melanoma, head and neck, liver or kidney cancer.

The chain has TRBV2 and TRBJ2-1, with D perhaps assigned TRBD1 or TRBD2 (5 bases each). V was trimmed by 7 bases and J by 2 bases, leaving 9 bases between them. In germline, CDR1 is SNHLY, CDR2 FYNNEI. There are 13 residues in the CDR3. CDR3 protein: CASNEGPYNEQFF. In DNA form, the CDR3 reads TGTGCCAGCAATGAGGGACCCTACAATGAGCAGTTCTTC. Full variable domain (missing parts from reference TRBV2 and TRBJ2-1): EPEVTQTPSHQVTQMGQEVILRCVPISNHLYFYWYRQILGQKVEFLVSFYNNEISEKSEIFDDQFSVERPDGSNFTLKIRSTKLEDSAMYFCASNEGPYNEQFFGPGTRLTVL.

The chain combines TRBV13 with TRBJ2-7; 11 positions match TRBD2. The germline CDR1 and CDR2 sequences are PRHDT and FYEKMQ (reference sequence). After removal of 4 bases from V and 3 bases from J, the junction contained 8 bases not matched to a gene. CDR3 length: 16 residues. CDR3 DNA sequence: TGTGCCAGCAGCTCCAGTACTAGCGGGAGAGACTACGAGCAGTACTTC. Amino acid sequence: CASSSSTSGRDYEQYF. Together with reference TRBV13 and TRBJ2-7, the CDR3 gives the full variable domain: AAGVIQSPRHLIKEKRETATLKCYPIPRHDTVYWYQQGPGQDPQFLISFYEKMQSDKGSIPDRFSAQQFSDYHSELNMSSLELGDSALYFCASSSSTSGRDYEQYFGPGTRLTVT.

The chain employs TRBV21-1 and TRBJ2-3. TRBV21-1 is a listed pseudogene. The CDR3 sequence is 17 residues long. The CDR3 loop is CASSNPDGRSFPDTQYF. The CDR3 DNA reads as TGTGCCAGCAGCAACCCGGACGGTAGATCGTTTCCAGATACGCAGTATTTT.

Concerning this clone: A junction boundary mismatches the germline segment, possibly from a read error. The chain joins TRBV15 to TRBJ1-5; the match to TRBD1 covers 9 bases. This CDR3 is built from 16 residues. CDR1 is LNHNV and CDR2 is YYDKDF in the germline V gene (reference sequence). CDR3 in amino acids: CATSRETGGWNQPQHF. In nucleotides, the CDR3 is TGTGCCACCAGCCGAGAAACAGGGGGCTGGAATCAGCCCCAGCATTTT.

J is TRBJ2-1 and V is TRBV11-3; 7 nucleotides line up with TRBD2. Germline CDR1 is SGHNT and CDR2 is YENEEA. Trimming took 1 base from V and 5 from J; bases not matched to a gene: 5. CDR3 length: 15 residues. As DNA, the CDR3 is TGTGCCAGCAGCTTAGGGCTAGCGGAAAACAATGAGCAGTTCTTC. Its translation: CASSLGLAENNEQFF. The entire variable domain, with the rest obtained from reference TRBV11-3 and TRBJ2-1, is as follows: EAGVVQSPRYKIIEKKQPVAFWCNPISGHNTLYWYLQNLGQGPELLIRYENEEAVDDSQLPKDRFSAERLKGVDSTLKIQPAELGDSAVYLCASSLGLAENNEQFFGPGTRLTVL.

Concerning this clone: Other nucleotide sequences in the sample specify the same CDR3. The chain employs TRBV5-1 and TRBJ2-7; D remains unclear. Germline lookup yields CDR1 SGHRS and CDR2 YFSETQ. The CDR3 runs to 12 residues. V shed 0 bases and J shed 6 bases, with 7 bases lying between them. CDR3 nucleotides: TGCGCCAGCAGCTTGGCCGGGTTCGAGCAGTACTTC. Translation gives CASSLAGFEQYF.

The chain links TRBV7-3 to TRBJ2-6; D uncertain. The CDR3 consists of 15 residues. Germline V gives CDR1 SGHTA, CDR2 FQGTGA. The V and J ends lost 4 bases and 0 bases respectively, with 7 bases between them. The CDR3 DNA is TGTGCCAGCAGCTCCGTGAACTCTGGGGCCAACGTCCTGACTTTC. Its protein is CASSSVNSGANVLTF.

This clone came up a few times. The rearrangement links TRBV6-1 to TRBJ2-2, with D unresolved. V was clipped by 8 bases and J by 3 bases, with 4 bases between them. Germline V gene sequence: CDR1 MNHNS, CDR2 SASEGT. The CDR3 totals 11 residues. The CDR3 DNA follows: TGTGCCAGCGGATACACCGGGGAGCTGTTTTTT. It encodes CASGYTGELFF.

The rearrangement links TRBV7-6 to TRBJ2-1; 9 nucleotides line up with TRBD1. Germline loops: CDR1 SGHVS, CDR2 FNYEAQ. Trimming at V came to 1 base and at J to 2 bases, leaving 3 bases not matched to a gene. This CDR3 is 16 amino acids long. The CDR3 loop reads CASSLGDRAAYNEQFF. Here the CDR3 DNA reads TGTGCCAGCAGCTTAGGGGACAGGGCGGCCTACAATGAGCAGTTCTTC.